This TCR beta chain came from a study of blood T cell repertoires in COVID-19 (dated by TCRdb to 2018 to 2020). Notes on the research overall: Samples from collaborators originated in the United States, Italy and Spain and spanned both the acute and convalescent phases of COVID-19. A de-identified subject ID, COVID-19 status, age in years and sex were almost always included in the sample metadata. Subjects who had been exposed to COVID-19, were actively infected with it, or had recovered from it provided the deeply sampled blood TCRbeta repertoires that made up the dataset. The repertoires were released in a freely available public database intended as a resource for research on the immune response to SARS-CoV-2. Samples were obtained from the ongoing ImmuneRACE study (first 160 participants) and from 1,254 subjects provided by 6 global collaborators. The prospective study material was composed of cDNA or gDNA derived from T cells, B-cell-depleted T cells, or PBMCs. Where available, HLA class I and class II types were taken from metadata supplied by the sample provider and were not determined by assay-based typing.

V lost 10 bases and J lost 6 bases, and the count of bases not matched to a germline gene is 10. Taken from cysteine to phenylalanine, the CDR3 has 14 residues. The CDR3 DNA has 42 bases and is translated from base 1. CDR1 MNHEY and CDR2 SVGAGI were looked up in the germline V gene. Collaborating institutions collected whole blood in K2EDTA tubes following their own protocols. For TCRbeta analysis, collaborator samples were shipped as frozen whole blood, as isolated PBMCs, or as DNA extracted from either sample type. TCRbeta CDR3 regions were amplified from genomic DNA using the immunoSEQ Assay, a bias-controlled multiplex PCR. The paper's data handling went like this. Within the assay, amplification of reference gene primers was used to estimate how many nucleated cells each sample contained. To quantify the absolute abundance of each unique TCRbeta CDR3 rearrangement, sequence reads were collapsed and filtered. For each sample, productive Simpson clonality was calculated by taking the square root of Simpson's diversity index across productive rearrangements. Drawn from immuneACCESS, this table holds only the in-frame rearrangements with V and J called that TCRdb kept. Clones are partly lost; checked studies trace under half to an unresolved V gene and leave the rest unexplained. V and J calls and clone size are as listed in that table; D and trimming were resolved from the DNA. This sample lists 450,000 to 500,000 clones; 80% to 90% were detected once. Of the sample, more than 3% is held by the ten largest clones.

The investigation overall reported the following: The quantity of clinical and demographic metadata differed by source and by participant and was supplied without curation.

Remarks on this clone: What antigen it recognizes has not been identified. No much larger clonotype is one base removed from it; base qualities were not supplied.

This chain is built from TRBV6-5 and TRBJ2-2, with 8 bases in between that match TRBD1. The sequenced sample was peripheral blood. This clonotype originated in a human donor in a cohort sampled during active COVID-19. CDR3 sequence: CATRTGSSAGELFF. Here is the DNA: TGTGCCACGCGGACAGGGTCGAGCGCCGGGGAGCTGTTTTTT.